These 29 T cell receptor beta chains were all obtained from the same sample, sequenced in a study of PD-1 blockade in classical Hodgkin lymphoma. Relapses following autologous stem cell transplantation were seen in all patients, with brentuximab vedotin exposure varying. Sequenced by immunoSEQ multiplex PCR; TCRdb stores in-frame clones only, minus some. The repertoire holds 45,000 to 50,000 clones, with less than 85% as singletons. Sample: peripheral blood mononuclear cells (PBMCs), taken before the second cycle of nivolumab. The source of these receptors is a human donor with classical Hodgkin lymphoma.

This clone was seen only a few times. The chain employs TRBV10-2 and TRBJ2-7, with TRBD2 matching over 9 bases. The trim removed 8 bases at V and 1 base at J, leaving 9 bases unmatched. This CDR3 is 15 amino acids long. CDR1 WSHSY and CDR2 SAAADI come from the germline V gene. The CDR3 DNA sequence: TGCGCCAGCCGATCCGGGACTAGCCTATCCTACGAGCAGTACTTC. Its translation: CASRSGTSLSYEQYF.

The CDR3 coding sequence is TGTGCCAGCAGCAAGTGGAGGGAGGGCTCCGAGCAGTACTTC. Protein product: CASSKWREGSEQYF. The chain is built from TRBV21-1 and TRBJ2-7; the DNA was not compared with TRBD2, the D call given in the table. TRBV21-1 is a recognized pseudogene. The CDR3 is 14 amino acids.

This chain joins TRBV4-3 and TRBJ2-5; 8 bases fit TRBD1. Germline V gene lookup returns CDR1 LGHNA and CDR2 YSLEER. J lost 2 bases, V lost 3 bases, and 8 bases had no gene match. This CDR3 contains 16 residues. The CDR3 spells CASSQDGTGGQETQYF. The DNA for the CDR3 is TGCGCCAGCAGCCAGGACGGGACAGGCGGGCAAGAGACCCAGTACTTC.

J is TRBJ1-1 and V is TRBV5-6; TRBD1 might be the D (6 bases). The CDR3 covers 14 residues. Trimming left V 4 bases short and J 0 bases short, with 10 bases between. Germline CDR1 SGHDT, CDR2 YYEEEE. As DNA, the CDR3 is TGTGCCAGCAGCCTACAGGGAATGAACACTGAAGCTTTCTTT. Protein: CASSLQGMNTEAFF.

The DNA of the CDR3 is TGCGCCAGCAGCCAAGGGGAACAACACTATGGCTACACCTTC. Protein: CASSQGEQHYGYTF. The genes are TRBV4-1 and TRBJ1-2; D unclear. CDR3 length: 14 residues. The germline CDR1 and CDR2 sequences are MGHRA and YSYEKL. V gave up 1 base and J gave up 3 bases, with 9 bases separating them.

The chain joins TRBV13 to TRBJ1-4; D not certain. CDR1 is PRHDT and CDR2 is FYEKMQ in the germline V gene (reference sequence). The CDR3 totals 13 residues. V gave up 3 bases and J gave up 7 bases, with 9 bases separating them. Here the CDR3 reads CASSFLEGEKLFF. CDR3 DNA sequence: TGTGCCAGCAGCTTCCTGGAAGGTGAAAAACTGTTTTTT.

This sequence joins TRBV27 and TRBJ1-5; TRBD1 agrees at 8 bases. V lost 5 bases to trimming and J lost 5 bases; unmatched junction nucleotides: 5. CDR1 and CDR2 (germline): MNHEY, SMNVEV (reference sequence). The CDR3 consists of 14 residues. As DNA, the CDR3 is TGTGCCAGCAGTAGTTGGACAGGGCATCAGCCCCAGCATTTT. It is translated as CASSSWTGHQPQHF.

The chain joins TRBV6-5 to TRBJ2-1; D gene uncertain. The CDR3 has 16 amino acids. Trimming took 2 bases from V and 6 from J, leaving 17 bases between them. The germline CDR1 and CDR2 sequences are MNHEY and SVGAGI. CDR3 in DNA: TGTGCCAGCAGTTACAGAAGGGTAGGAACCGCCAATGAGCAGTTCTTC. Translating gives CASSYRRVGTANEQFF.

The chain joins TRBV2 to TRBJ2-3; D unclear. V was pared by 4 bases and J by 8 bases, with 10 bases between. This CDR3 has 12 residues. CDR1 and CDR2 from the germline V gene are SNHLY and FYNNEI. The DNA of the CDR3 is TGTGCCAGCAGTGCTTACACCGGTACGCAGTATTTT. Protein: CASSAYTGTQYF.

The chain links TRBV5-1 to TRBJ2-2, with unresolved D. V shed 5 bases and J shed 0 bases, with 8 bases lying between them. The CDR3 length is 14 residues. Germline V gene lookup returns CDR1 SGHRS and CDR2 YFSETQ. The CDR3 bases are TGCGCCAGCAGGGAGTCCGCGAACACCGGGGAGCTGTTTTTT. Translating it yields CASRESANTGELFF. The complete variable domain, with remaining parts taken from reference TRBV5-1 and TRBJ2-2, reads KAGVTQTPRYLIKTRGQQVTLSCSPISGHRSVSWYQQTPGQGLQFLFEYFSETQRNKGNFPGRFSGRQFSNSRSEMNVSTLELGDSALYLCASRESANTGELFFGEGSRLTVL.

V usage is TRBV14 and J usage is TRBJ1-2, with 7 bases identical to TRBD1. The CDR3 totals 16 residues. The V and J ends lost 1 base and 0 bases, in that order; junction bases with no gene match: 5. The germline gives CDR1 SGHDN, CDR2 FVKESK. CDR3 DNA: TGTGCCAGCAGCCAAGGTGGGGACAGAACTAACTATGGCTACACCTTC. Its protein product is CASSQGGDRTNYGYTF.

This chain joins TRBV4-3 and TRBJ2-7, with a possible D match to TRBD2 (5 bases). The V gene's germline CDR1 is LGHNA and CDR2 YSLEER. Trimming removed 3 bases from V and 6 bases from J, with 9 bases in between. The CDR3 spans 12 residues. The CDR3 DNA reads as TGCGCCAGCAGCCACCGAGAGGGCGAGCAGTACTTC. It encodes CASSHREGEQYF.

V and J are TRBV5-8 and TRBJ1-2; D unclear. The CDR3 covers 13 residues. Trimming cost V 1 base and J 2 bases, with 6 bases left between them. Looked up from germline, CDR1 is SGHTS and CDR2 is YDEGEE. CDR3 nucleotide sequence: TGTGCCAGCAGCTTGTCCTTAAACTATGGCTACACCTTC. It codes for CASSLSLNYGYTF.

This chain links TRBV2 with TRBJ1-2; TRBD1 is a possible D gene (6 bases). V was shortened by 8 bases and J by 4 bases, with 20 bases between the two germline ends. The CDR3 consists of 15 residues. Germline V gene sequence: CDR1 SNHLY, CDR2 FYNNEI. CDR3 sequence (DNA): TGTGCCAGCCATGGATCAGGGGAGGCCTTCTATGGCTACACCTTC. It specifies CASHGSGEAFYGYTF.

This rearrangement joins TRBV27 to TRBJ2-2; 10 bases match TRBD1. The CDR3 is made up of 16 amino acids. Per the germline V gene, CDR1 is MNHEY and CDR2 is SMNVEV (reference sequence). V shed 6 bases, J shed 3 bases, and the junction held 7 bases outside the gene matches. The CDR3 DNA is TGTGCCAGCAGCTCAACCGGGACAGGGGACACCGGGGAGCTGTTTTTT. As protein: CASSSTGTGDTGELFF.

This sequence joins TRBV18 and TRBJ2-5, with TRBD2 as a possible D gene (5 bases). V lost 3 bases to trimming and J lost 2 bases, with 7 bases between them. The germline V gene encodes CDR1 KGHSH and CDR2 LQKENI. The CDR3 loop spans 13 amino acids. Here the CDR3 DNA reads TGTGCCAGCTCACCTACGGGGCAAGAGACCCAGTACTTC. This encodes CASSPTGQETQYF.

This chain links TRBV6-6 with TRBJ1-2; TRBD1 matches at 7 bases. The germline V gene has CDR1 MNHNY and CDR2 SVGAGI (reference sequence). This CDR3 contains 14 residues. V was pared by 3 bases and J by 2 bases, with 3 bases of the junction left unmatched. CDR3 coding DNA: TGTGCCAGCAGTTATATGGGACAGAACTATGGCTACACCTTC. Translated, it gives CASSYMGQNYGYTF.

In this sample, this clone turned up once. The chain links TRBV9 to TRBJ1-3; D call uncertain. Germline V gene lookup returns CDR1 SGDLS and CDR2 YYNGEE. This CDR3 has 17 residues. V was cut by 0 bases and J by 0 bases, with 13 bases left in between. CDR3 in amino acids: CASSVEVWEDSGNTIYF. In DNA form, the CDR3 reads TGTGCCAGCAGCGTAGAAGTCTGGGAAGACTCTGGAAACACCATATATTTT.

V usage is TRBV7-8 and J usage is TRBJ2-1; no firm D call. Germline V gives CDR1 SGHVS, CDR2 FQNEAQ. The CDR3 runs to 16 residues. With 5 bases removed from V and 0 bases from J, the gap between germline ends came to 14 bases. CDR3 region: CASSPADWSSYNEQFF. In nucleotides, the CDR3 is TGTGCCAGCAGCCCGGCTGACTGGAGCTCCTACAATGAGCAGTTCTTC.

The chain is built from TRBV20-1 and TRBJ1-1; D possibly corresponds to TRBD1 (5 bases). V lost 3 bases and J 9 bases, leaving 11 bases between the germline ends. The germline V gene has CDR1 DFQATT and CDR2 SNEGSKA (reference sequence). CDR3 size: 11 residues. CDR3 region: CSASSQVKAFF. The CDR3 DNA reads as TGCAGTGCTAGCTCACAGGTGAAAGCTTTCTTT.

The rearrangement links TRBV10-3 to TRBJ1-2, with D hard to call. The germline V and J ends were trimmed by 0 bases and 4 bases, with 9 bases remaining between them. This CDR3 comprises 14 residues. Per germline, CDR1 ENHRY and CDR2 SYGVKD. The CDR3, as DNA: TGTGCCATCAGTGAGTCGGACTCACTCTATGGCTACACCTTC. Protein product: CAISESDSLYGYTF.

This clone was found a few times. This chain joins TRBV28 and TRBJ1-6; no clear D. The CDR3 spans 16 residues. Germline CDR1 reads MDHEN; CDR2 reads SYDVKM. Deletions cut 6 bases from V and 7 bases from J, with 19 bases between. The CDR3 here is CASSLGVRLGNSPLHF. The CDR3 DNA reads TGTGCCAGCAGCCTTGGGGTACGACTGGGGAATTCACCCCTCCACTTT.

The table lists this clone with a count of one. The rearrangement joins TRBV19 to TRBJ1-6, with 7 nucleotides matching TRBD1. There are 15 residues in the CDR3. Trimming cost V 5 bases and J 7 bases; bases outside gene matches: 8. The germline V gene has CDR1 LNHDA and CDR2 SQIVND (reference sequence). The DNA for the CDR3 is TGTGCCAGTAGTCCGCCCCAGGGGGAGAATTCACCCCTCCACTTT. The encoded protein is CASSPPQGENSPLHF.

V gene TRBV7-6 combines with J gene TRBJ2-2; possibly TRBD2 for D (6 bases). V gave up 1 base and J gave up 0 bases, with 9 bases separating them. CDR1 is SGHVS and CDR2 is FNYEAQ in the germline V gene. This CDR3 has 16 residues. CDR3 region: CASSLVGGTNTGELFF. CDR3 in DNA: TGTGCCAGCAGCTTAGTAGGAGGGACGAACACCGGGGAGCTGTTTTTT. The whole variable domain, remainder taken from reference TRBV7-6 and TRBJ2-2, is GAGVSQSPRYKVTKRGQDVALRCDPISGHVSLYWYRQALGQGPEFLTYFNYEAQQDKSGLPNDRFSAERPEGSISTLTIQRTEQRDSAMYRCASSLVGGTNTGELFFGEGSRLTVL.

The CDR3 sequence is CASSLSGAQPQHF. The CDR3 bases are TGTGCCAGCAGCTTATCAGGGGCTCAGCCCCAGCATTTT. The V gene is TRBV5-5, the J gene TRBJ1-5, with a possible D match to TRBD1 (6 bases). Trimming took off 2 bases at V and 6 bases at J, with 9 bases between the two ends. The CDR3 loop spans 13 amino acids. The germline CDR1 and CDR2 sequences are SGHKS and YYEKEE (reference sequence). Drawing the rest from reference TRBV5-5 and TRBJ1-5, the complete variable domain is DAGVTQSPTHLIKTRGQQVTLRCSPISGHKSVSWYQQVLGQGPQFIFQYYEKEERGRGNFPDRFSARQFPNYSSELNVNALLLGDSALYLCASSLSGAQPQHFGDGTRLSIL.

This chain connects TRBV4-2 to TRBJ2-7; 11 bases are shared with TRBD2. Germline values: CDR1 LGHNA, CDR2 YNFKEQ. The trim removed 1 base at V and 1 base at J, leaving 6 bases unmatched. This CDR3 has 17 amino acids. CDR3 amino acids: CASSQALAGALSYEQYF. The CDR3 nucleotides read TGTGCCAGCAGCCAAGCACTAGCGGGGGCTTTATCCTACGAGCAGTACTTC.

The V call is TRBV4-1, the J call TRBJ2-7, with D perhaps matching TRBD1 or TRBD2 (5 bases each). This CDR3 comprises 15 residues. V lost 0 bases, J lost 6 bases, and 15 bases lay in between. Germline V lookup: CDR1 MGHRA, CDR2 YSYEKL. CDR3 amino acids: CASSQDRLATGEQYF. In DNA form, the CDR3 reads TGCGCCAGCAGCCAAGACCGTCTAGCAACAGGCGAGCAGTACTTC.

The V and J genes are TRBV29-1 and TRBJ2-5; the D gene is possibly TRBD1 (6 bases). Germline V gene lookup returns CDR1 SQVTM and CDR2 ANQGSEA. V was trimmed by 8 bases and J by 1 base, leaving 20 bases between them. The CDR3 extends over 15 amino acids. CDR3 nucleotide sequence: TGCAGCATGGCCAAGGACAGCAGGGCCCAAGAGACCCAGTACTTC. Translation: CSMAKDSRAQETQYF.

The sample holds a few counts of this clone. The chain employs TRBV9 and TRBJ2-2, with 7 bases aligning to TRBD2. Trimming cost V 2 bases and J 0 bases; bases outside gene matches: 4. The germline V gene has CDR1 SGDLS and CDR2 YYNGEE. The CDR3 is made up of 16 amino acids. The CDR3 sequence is CASSVGRETNTGELFF. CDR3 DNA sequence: TGTGCCAGCAGCGTTGGGAGGGAAACGAACACCGGGGAGCTGTTTTTT.